The following is a TCR beta chain sequence with its context. CDR1 SGHRS and CDR2 YFSETQ come from the germline V gene. J lost 4 bases, V lost 4 bases, and 9 bases had no gene match. This CDR3 is 15 amino acids long. This entry belongs to a study of blood T cell repertoires in COVID-19. The protocol was immunoSEQ multiplex PCR, while the TCRdb copy is restricted to in-frame clones and leaves out a portion. The table lists tens of thousands of clones, more than 80% of them singletons. The chain is built from TRBV5-1 and TRBJ2-5; 8 bases match TRBD1. The source of this sequence is a man between 45 and 60 years old with active or convalescent COVID-19. The source material was peripheral blood. CDR3 loop: CASSGYRGAVETQYF. CDR3 coding DNA: TGCGCCAGCAGCGGATACAGGGGGGCAGTAGAGACCCAGTACTTC.